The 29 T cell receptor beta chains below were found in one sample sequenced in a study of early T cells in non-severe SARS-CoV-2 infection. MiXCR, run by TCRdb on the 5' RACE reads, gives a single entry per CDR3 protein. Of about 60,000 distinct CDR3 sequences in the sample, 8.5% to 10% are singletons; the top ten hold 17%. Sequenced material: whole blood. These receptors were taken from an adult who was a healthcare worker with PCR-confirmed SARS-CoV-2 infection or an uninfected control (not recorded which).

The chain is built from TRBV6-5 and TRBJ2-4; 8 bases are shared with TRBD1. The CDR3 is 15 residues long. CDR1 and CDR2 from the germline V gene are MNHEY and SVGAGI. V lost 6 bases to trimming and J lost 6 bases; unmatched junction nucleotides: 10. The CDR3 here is CASSRYPGQANIQYF. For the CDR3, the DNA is TGTGCCAGCAGCCGATACCCGGGACAGGCAAACATTCAGTACTTC.

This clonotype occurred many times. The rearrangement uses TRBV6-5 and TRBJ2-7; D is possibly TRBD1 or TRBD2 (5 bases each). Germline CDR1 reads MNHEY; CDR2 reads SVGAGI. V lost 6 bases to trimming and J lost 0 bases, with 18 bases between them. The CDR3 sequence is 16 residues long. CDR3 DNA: TGTGCCAGCAGATCGACGGGTGGTGGGGGCTCCTACGAGCAGTACTTC. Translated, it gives CASRSTGGGGSYEQYF.

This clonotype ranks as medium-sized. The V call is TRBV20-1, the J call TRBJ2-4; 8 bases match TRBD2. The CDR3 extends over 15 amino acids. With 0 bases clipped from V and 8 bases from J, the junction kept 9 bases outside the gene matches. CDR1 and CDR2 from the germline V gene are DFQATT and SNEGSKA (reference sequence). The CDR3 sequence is CSARDGAGVRDIQYF. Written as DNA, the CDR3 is TGCAGTGCTAGAGATGGAGCGGGAGTTCGTGACATTCAGTACTTC.

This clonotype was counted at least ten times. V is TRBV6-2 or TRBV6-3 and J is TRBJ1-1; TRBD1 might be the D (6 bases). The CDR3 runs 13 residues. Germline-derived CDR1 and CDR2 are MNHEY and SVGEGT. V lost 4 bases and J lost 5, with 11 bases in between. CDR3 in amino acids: CASSSTGKTEAFF. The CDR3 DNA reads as TGTGCCAGCAGTTCCACAGGGAAAACTGAAGCTTTCTTT.

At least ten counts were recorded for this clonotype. The CDR3 region has the DNA TGTGCCAGCAGTTTACTCAGCGGGAGATTTCGGAATGAGCAGTTCTTC. This encodes CASSLLSGRFRNEQFF. This sequence joins TRBV28 and TRBJ2-1, with 8 bases lining up with TRBD2. The V gene end was trimmed by 2 bases and the J gene end by 7 bases; junction bases not matched to a gene: 10. The CDR3 runs 16 residues. Looked up from germline, CDR1 is MDHEN and CDR2 is SYDVKM.

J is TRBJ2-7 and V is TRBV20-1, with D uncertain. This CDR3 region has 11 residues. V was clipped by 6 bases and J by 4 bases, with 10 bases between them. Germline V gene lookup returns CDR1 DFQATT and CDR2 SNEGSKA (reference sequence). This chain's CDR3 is CSAPGWYEQYF. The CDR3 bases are TGCAGTGCCCCCGGGTGGTACGAGCAGTACTTC.

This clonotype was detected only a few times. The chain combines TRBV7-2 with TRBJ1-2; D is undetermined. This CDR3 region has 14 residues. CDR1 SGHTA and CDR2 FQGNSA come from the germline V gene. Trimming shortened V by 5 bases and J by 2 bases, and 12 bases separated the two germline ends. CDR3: CASSPPLENYGYTF. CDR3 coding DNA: TGTGCCAGCAGCCCCCCCCTCGAGAACTATGGCTACACCTTC.

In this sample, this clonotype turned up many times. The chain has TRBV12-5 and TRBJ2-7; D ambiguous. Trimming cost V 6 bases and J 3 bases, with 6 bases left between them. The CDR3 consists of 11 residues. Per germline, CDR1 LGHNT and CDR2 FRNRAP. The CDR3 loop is CASGPGYEQYF. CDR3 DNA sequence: TGTGCTAGTGGCCCGGGCTACGAGCAGTACTTC.

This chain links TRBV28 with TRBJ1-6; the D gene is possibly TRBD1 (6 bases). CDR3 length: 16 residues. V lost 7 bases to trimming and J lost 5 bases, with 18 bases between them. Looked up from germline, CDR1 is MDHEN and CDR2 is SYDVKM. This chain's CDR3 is CASIRGGGFDNSPLHF. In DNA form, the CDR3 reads TGTGCCAGCATTCGGGGAGGGGGGTTTGATAATTCACCCCTCCACTTT.

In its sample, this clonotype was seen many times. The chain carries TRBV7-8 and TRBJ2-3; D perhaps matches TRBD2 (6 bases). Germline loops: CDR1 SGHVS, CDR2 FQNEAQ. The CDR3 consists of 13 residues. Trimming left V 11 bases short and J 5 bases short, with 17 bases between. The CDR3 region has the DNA TGTGCCGGGGGAGGTCCCCTGGGAGATACGCAGTATTTT. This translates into CAGGGPLGDTQYF.

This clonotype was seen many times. CDR3 DNA: TGTGCCAGCAGCCTTGGGACCTACACAGATACGCAGTATTTT. Protein product: CASSLGTYTDTQYF. V usage is TRBV7-2 and J usage is TRBJ2-3; the D call may be TRBD1 or TRBD2 (5 bases each). Germline-derived CDR1 and CDR2 are SGHTA and FQGNSA. The CDR3 spans 14 residues. The V and J ends lost 5 bases and 2 bases respectively, with 11 bases between them.

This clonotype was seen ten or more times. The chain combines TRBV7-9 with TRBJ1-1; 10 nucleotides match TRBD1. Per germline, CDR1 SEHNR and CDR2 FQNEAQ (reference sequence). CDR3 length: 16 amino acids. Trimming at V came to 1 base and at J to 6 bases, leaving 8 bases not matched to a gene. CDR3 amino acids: CASSLGTGTGASEAFF. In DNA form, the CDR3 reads TGTGCCAGCAGCTTAGGAACCGGGACAGGGGCATCTGAAGCTTTCTTT.

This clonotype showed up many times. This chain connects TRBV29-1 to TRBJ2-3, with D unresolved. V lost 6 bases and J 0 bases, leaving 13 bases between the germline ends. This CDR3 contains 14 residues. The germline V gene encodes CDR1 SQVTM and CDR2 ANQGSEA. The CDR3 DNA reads TGCAGCGTCGGCTTTTCAGTTAGCACAGATACGCAGTATTTT. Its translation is CSVGFSVSTDTQYF.

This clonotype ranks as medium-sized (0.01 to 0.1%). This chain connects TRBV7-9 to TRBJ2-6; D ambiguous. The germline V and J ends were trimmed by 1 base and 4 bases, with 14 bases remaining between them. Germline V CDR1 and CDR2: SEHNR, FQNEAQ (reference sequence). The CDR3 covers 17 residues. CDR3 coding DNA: TGTGCCAGCAGCTTAGTTCAGAGTTTGTGGGGGGCCAACGTCCTGACTTTC. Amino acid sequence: CASSLVQSLWGANVLTF. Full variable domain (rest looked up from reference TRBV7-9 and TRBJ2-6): DTGVSQNPRHKITKRGQNVTFRCDPISEHNRLYWYRQTLGQGPEFLTYFQNEAQLEKSRLLSDRFSAERPKGSFSTLEIQRTEQGDSAMYLCASSLVQSLWGANVLTFGAGSRLTVL.

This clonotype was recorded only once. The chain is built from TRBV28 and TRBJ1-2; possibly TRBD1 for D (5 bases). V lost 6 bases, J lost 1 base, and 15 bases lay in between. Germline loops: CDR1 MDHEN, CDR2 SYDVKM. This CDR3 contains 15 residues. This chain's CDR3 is CASRAPVGGNYGYTF. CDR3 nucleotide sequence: TGTGCCAGCAGGGCCCCGGTCGGGGGTAACTATGGCTACACCTTC.

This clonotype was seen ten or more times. The CDR3 protein is CSARDGEAGGSGELFF. Here the CDR3 DNA reads TGCAGTGCTAGAGATGGAGAGGCGGGAGGGTCCGGGGAGCTGTTTTTT. This chain joins TRBV20-1 and TRBJ2-2, with 9 bases that match TRBD2. This CDR3 has 16 amino acids. Germline values: CDR1 DFQATT, CDR2 SNEGSKA (reference sequence). With V trimmed by 0 bases and J by 6 bases, 8 bases remained unmatched.

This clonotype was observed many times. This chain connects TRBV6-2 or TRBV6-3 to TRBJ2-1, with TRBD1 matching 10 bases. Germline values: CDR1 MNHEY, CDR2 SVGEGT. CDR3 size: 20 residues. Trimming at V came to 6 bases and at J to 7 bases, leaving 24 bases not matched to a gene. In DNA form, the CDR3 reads TGTGCCAGCAGGGGGGGCCGGGACAGGGGTATTGCTCTCTTCGGGAATGAGCAGTTCTTC. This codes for CASRGGRDRGIALFGNEQFF.

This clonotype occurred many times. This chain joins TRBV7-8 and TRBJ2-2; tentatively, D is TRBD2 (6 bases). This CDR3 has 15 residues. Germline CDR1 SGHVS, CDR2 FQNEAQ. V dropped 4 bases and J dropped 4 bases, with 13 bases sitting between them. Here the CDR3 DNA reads TGTGCCAGCAGCTGGTTGTCCGGGAGCACCGGGGAGCTGTTTTTT. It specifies CASSWLSGSTGELFF.

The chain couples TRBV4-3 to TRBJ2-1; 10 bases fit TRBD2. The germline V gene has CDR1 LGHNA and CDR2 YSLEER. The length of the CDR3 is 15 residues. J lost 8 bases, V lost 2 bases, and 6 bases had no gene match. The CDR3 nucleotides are TGCGCCAGCAGCCAATCTAGCGGGAGCGGTTATGAGCAGTTCTTC. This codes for CASSQSSGSGYEQFF.

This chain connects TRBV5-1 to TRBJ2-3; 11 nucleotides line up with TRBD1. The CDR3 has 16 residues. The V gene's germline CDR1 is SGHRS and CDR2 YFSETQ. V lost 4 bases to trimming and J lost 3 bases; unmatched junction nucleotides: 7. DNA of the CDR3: TGCGCCAGCAGCGGTGGGACAGGGGGAGTTACAGATACGCAGTATTTT. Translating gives CASSGGTGGVTDTQYF.

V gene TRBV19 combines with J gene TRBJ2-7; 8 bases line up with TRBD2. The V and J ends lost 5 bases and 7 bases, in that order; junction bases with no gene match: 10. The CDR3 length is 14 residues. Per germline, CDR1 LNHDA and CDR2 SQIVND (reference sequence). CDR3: CASSGSGGEEEQYF. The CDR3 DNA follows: TGTGCCAGTAGTGGGTCGGGAGGGGAGGAAGAGCAGTACTTC.

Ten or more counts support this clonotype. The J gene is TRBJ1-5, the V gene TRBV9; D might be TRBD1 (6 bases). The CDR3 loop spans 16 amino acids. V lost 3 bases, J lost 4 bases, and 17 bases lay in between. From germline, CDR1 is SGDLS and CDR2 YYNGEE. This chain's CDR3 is CASSGGAQGLNQPQHF. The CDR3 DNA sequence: TGTGCCAGCAGCGGCGGGGCACAGGGTCTTAATCAGCCCCAGCATTTT.

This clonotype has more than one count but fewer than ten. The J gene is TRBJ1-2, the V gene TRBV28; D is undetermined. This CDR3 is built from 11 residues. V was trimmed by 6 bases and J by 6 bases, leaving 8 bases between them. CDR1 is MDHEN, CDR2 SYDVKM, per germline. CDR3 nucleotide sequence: TGTGCCAGCAGAGGCGCGCATGGCTACACCTTC. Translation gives CASRGAHGYTF.

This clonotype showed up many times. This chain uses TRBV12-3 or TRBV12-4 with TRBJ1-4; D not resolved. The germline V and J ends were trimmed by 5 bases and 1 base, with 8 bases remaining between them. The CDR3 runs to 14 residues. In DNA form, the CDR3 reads TGTGCCAGCAGTCTACAGAGAACTAATGAAAAACTGTTTTTT. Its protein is CASSLQRTNEKLFF.

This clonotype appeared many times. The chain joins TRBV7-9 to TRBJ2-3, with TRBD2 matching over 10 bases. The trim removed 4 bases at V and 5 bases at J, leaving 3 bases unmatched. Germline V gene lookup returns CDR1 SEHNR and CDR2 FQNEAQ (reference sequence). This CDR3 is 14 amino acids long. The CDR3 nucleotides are TGTGCCAGCAGCTCTAGCGGGAGCTTAGATACGCAGTATTTT. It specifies CASSSSGSLDTQYF.

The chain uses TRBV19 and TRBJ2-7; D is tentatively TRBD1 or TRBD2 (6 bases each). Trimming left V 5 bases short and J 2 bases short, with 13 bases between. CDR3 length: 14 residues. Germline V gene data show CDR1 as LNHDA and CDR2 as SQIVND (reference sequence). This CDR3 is CASSWRDTTYEQYF. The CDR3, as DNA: TGTGCCAGTAGTTGGCGGGACACCACCTACGAGCAGTACTTC.

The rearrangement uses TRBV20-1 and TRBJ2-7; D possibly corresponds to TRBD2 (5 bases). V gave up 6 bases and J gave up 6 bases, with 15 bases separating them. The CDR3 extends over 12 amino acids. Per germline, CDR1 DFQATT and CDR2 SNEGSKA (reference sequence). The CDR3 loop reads CSAGRGVFEQYF. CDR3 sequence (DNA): TGCAGTGCCGGTCGGGGAGTTTTCGAGCAGTACTTC.

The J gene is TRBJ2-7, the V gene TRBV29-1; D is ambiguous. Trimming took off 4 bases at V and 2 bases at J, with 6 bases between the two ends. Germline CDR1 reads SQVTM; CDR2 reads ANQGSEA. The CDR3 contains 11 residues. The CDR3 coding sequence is TGCAGCGTTGGGGGAACCTACGAGCAGTACTTC. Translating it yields CSVGGTYEQYF.

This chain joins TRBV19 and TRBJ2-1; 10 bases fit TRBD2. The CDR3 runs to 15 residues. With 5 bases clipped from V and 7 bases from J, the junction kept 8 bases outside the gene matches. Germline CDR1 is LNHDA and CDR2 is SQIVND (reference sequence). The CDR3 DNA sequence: TGTGCCAGTAGTGGGGGAATAGCGGGAGGTAATGAGCAGTTCTTC. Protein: CASSGGIAGGNEQFF. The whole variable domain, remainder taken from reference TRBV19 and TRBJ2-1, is DGGITQSPKYLFRKEGQNVTLSCEQNLNHDAMYWYRQDPGQGLRLIYYSQIVNDFQKGDIAEGYSVSREKKESFPLTVTSAQKNPTAFYLCASSGGIAGGNEQFFGPGTRLTVL.